What follows describes a single TCR beta chain. Its target antigen remains unknown. Base-call qualities are not available, and no considerably larger clone is one nucleotide away. As encoded in the germline V gene, CDR1 is SGHRS while CDR2 is YFSETQ. Here V drops 2 bases and J drops 3 bases, and the junction holds 5 bases not matched to any gene. From the cysteine through the phenylalanine, the CDR3 covers 15 amino acids. Here the CDR3 DNA is all that survives: 45 bases in frame from base 1. The sample belongs to a study of blood T cell repertoires in COVID-19 (dated by TCRdb to about 2020). For the wider study: The collaborator samples originated in the United States, Italy and Spain and spanned the acute and convalescent phases of COVID-19. The prospective study material was composed of cDNA or gDNA derived from T cells, B-cell-depleted T cells, or PBMCs. Subjects who had been exposed to COVID-19, were actively infected with it, or had recovered from it provided the deeply sampled blood TCRbeta repertoires that made up the dataset. The repertoires were made available in a free public database intended to serve as a resource for research on the immune response to SARS-CoV-2. Samples came from the ongoing ImmuneRACE study (first 160 participants) plus 1,254 subjects from 6 global collaborators. Sample metadata almost always included a de-identified subject ID, COVID-19 status, age in years and sex. HLA class I and class II types, where available, came from metadata supplied by the sample provider rather than from assay-based typing. Broader findings and caveats from the paper: Clinical and demographic metadata were provided uncurated, with the amount varying by source and participant.

TCRbeta CDR3 regions were amplified from genomic DNA by means of the immunoSEQ Assay, a bias-controlled multiplex PCR. The paper's data handling went like this. The number of nucleated cells in each sample was estimated by amplification of reference gene primers within the assay. To quantify the absolute abundance of each unique TCRbeta CDR3 rearrangement, sequence reads were collapsed and filtered. For each sample, productive Simpson clonality was calculated by taking the square root of Simpson's diversity index across productive rearrangements. TCRdb's version of the immuneACCESS table is confined to in-frame rearrangements and falls short of the full clone set. An unresolved V gene accounts for under half of the shortfall where checked; the remainder is of unknown origin. The DNA was the basis for D and trimming; V, J and clone size are from that table. This sample gives about 87,000 clones in total; roughly nine tenths of them show up just once. The ten largest clones add up to less than 6.5% of the sample.

Collaborating institutions collected whole blood in K2EDTA tubes following their own protocols. For TCRbeta analysis, collaborators shipped samples as frozen whole blood, isolated PBMCs, or DNA extracted from either of those sample types. The chain is made from TRBV5-1 and TRBJ2-1, with 7 middle bases fitting TRBD2. This TCR was sampled from a woman aged 80 or over with active COVID-19. Sequencing used peripheral blood. The DNA sequence is given as TGCGCCAGCAGCTTTGGCGGGAGAATCTACAATGAGCAGTTCTTC. This gives the protein CASSFGGRIYNEQFF.